This T cell receptor beta chain was captured in a study of blood T cell repertoires in COVID-19. This CDR3 is built from 16 residues. V shed 5 bases and J shed 0 bases, with 16 bases lying between them. CDR1 and CDR2 from the germline V gene are MNHEY and SMNVEV (reference sequence). As processed by the authors: Nucleated cell number was recorded as an estimate derived from reference gene primer amplification. Here immunoSEQ multiplex PCR was the method, and the copy in TCRdb shows in-frame clones only, minus some. The V and J calls and clone size are taken from that table; D and trimming were inferred from the DNA. This table holds around 70,000 clones, 89% found once.

The receptor's source is an elderly man with acute or convalescent COVID-19. Sequenced material: peripheral blood. This chain connects TRBV27 to TRBJ1-1; TRBD1 is a possible D gene (5 bases). CDR3 nucleotide sequence: TGTGCCAGCAGTCTAAGGGGTGATTTGATGAACACTGAAGCTTTCTTT. This sequence encodes CASSLRGDLMNTEAFF.